This entry features one T cell receptor (beta chain) sequence. Only Caucasian adults living in Nashville, Tennessee made up the donor group. The data derive from a study of shared clonotypes between healthy human individuals. About the study: Aged 18 to 49, the donors were two women and a few men.

J was trimmed by 0 bases and V by 1 base; bases with no gene match: 3. CDR1 is GTSNPN and CDR2 is SVGIG in the germline V gene (reference sequence). The CDR3 has 15 amino acids. As originally analysed: Filtering differed, since immunoSEQ gave only junction sequences and no quality scores. The table came from immunoSEQ multiplex PCR; TCRdb's copy has only in-frame clones and leaves some out. V and J calls and clone size are given by that table; D and trimming were obtained from the DNA. In the table there are about 1 million clones, more than 65% of which are singletons. This chain uses TRBV30 with TRBJ2-4, with TRBD1 matching 7 bases. The sample comprised memory CD4+ T cells sorted from blood. Subset denoted: CD45RA-negative fraction. This sequence originates from a man aged 18 to 29 in good health. The CDR3 is CAWSAGTVAKNIQYF. As DNA, the CDR3 is TGTGCCTGGAGTGCGGGGACAGTAGCCAAAAACATTCAGTACTTC.